These 17 T cell receptor beta chains came from one sample sequenced in a study of CD8 T cells in Susac syndrome. The RNA, roughly 0.45 to 1 ug, was put through reverse transcription using random hexamers. TCRdb analysed the immunoSEQ multiplex PCR reads with MiXCR anew, one entry per CDR3 protein. The data hold some 180,000 distinct CDR3 sequences, with approximately 94% observed a single time. Sequenced: CD4+ T cells from PBMCs. All receptors derive from a human donor in good health.

The V call is TRBV5-1, the J call TRBJ2-3; 10 bases line up with TRBD1. With 0 bases clipped from V and 2 bases from J, the junction kept 3 bases outside the gene matches. This CDR3 has 16 amino acids. Germline CDR1 reads SGHRS; CDR2 reads YFSETQ. DNA of the CDR3: TGCGCCAGCAGCTTGGCCGGGACAGGGGCCACAGATACGCAGTATTTT. Its protein is CASSLAGTGATDTQYF.

The chain is built from TRBV19 and TRBJ2-5, with D tentatively TRBD2 (6 bases). The V end was cut by 3 bases, the J end by 5 bases, with 16 bases between. This CDR3 is 15 amino acids long. Germline CDR1 LNHDA, CDR2 SQIVND (reference sequence). CDR3 sequence (DNA): TGTGCCAGTAGTATCACTAGCTCCCATGCCGAGACCCAGTACTTC. This sequence encodes CASSITSSHAETQYF.

The rearrangement links TRBV30 to TRBJ2-3; D may be TRBD2 (6 bases). The germline V gene encodes CDR1 GTSNPN and CDR2 SVGIG (reference sequence). Between the trimmed V and J ends, which lost 2 bases and 6 bases, there was a span of 15 bases. The CDR3 runs 14 residues. DNA for the CDR3: TGTGCCTGGAGTAGCGGATCCGGGGGTGATACGCAGTATTTT. Its translation is CAWSSGSGGDTQYF.

The gene calls are TRBV11-2 and TRBJ2-5; D is undetermined. V was pared by 1 base and J by 7 bases, with 4 bases between. In germline, CDR1 is SGHAT, CDR2 FQNNGV. The CDR3 has 11 residues. CDR3 loop: CASSLVATQYF. The CDR3 DNA reads TGTGCCAGCAGCTTAGTTGCGACCCAGTACTTC.

V usage is TRBV6-5 and J usage is TRBJ1-3; unclear D gene. The CDR3 spans 16 residues. Germline values: CDR1 MNHEY, CDR2 SVGAGI. Trimming took 0 bases from V and 4 from J, leaving 13 bases between them. The CDR3 loop reads CASSYSVPSVGNTIYF. The CDR3 bases are TGTGCCAGCAGTTACTCGGTTCCCTCGGTGGGAAACACCATATATTTT.

The CDR3 here is CASSRPDGDQPQHF. Written as DNA, the CDR3 is TGCGCCAGCAGTCGACCGGACGGGGATCAGCCCCAGCATTTT. The chain joins TRBV23-1 to TRBJ1-5; D is uncertain. TRBV23-1 is an ORF, with its function uncertain. The V and J ends lost 4 bases and 5 bases respectively, with 12 bases between them. The CDR3 is 14 amino acids.

V gene TRBV6-5 combines with J gene TRBJ1-5; TRBD1 is a possible D gene (5 bases). The CDR3 covers 13 residues. V lost 6 bases, J lost 1 base, and 7 bases lay in between. Germline V gives CDR1 MNHEY, CDR2 SVGAGI. The CDR3 bases are TGTGCCAGCAGGCCAGGGAGCAATCAGCCCCAGCATTTT. Its protein product is CASRPGSNQPQHF.

The V call is TRBV10-3, the J call TRBJ2-3; 12 bases fit TRBD1. The CDR3 is made up of 15 amino acids. V shed 6 bases and J 7 bases; nucleotides not matched to a gene: 8. The germline V gene has CDR1 ENHRY and CDR2 SYGVKD. The CDR3 bases are TGTGCCATCAGCCGGGACAGGGGGCGCGTGAATACGCAGTATTTT. It yields the protein CAISRDRGRVNTQYF.

The chain links TRBV29-1 to TRBJ1-6; D is unclear. Trimming removed 4 bases from V and 7 bases from J, with 11 bases in between. Germline lookup yields CDR1 SQVTM and CDR2 ANQGSEA. CDR3 size: 13 residues. The CDR3 bases are TGCAGCGTTGGGGAATACTTAAATTCACCCCTCCACTTT. As protein: CSVGEYLNSPLHF.

This chain joins TRBV10-3 and TRBJ1-1, with a possible D match to TRBD1 (6 bases). Per germline, CDR1 ENHRY and CDR2 SYGVKD. This CDR3 has 14 amino acids. Deletions cut 6 bases from V and 2 bases from J, with 13 bases between. The CDR3 is CAISPGQINTEAFF. The CDR3 coding sequence is TGTGCCATCAGCCCAGGACAGATAAACACTGAAGCTTTCTTT.

J is TRBJ2-1 and V is TRBV28; 9 bases fit TRBD1. Germline V CDR1 and CDR2: MDHEN, SYDVKM. This CDR3 spans 14 amino acids. The ends lost 2 bases at V and 8 bases at J; junction bases unmatched: 4. The CDR3 DNA sequence: TGTGCCAGCAGTTTACGACAGGGGGTCGATGAGCAGTTCTTC. Protein sequence: CASSLRQGVDEQFF.

The chain joins TRBV19 to TRBJ2-4; D is perhaps TRBD1 (5 bases). This CDR3 is 16 amino acids long. Between the trimmed V and J ends, which lost 6 bases and 0 bases, there was a span of 15 bases. Germline-derived CDR1 and CDR2 are LNHDA and SQIVND (reference sequence). The CDR3 DNA reads TGTGCCAGTAGCGCTAGACAGAAGACAGCCAAAAACATTCAGTACTTC. Translation gives CASSARQKTAKNIQYF.

The chain combines TRBV20-1 with TRBJ2-1, with 8 bases aligning to TRBD2. J was trimmed by 3 bases and V by 1 base; bases with no gene match: 8. Germline V CDR1 and CDR2: DFQATT, SNEGSKA (reference sequence). There are 16 residues in the CDR3. This chain's CDR3 is CSARVIAGSRYNEQFF. CDR3 bases: TGCAGTGCTAGAGTTATAGCGGGGAGTCGCTACAATGAGCAGTTCTTC.

This chain joins TRBV20-1 and TRBJ1-5, with TRBD1 matching 8 bases. Germline values: CDR1 DFQATT, CDR2 SNEGSKA (reference sequence). V lost 5 bases, J lost 2 bases, and 2 bases stayed unmatched. The CDR3 is 13 residues long. The CDR3: CSASTGGNQPQHF. The DNA for the CDR3 is TGCAGTGCTTCGACAGGGGGCAATCAGCCCCAGCATTTT.

This clonotype occurred once. This rearrangement joins TRBV5-1 to TRBJ2-2; TRBD1 matches 9 bases. The CDR3 totals 16 residues. V dropped 2 bases and J dropped 5; count of bases not matched to a gene: 7. CDR1 and CDR2 (germline): SGHRS, YFSETQ. The CDR3 loop is CASSFTTGGGTGELFF. CDR3 DNA: TGCGCCAGCAGCTTCACAACAGGGGGCGGGACCGGGGAGCTGTTTTTT.

This clonotype was seen once. The chain carries TRBV2 and TRBJ2-2; D gene ambiguous. The CDR3 length is 12 residues. The V end was cut by 1 base, the J end by 7 bases, with 4 bases between. Germline lookup yields CDR1 SNHLY and CDR2 FYNNEI. The CDR3 here is CASSEGVGELFF. The CDR3, as DNA: TGTGCCAGCAGTGAAGGGGTCGGGGAGCTGTTTTTT.

J is TRBJ2-1 and V is TRBV29-1; D is unclear. Per the germline V gene, CDR1 is SQVTM and CDR2 is ANQGSEA. There are 14 residues in the CDR3. V lost 7 bases to trimming and J lost 1 base, with 14 bases between them. The CDR3, as DNA: TGCAGCGCACCCTCAAGCTTTTCCTACAATGAGCAGTTCTTC. Translation: CSAPSSFSYNEQFF.